These 24 T cell receptor beta chains were sequenced from one sample in a study of blood T cell repertoires in COVID-19. Using immunoSEQ multiplex PCR, the repertoire was profiled, and TCRdb retains in-frame clones only, with some absent. The sample yields around 130,000 clones, 85% to 90% seen once. Input material: peripheral blood. These receptors originate from a man aged 60 to 69 with acute or convalescent COVID-19.

The V call is TRBV7-8, the J call TRBJ2-7, with 9 bases that match TRBD2. Trimming at V came to 4 bases and at J to 3 bases, leaving 4 bases not matched to a gene. CDR1 and CDR2 from the germline V gene are SGHVS and FQNEAQ. The CDR3 has 14 amino acids. This CDR3 is CASSSLAGFYEQYF. The CDR3 coding sequence is TGTGCCAGCAGCTCCCTAGCGGGATTCTACGAGCAGTACTTC.

The chain has TRBV7-2 and TRBJ2-7, with D tentatively TRBD1 (6 bases). Trimming left V 3 bases short and J 9 bases short, with 12 bases between. Germline CDR1 SGHTA, CDR2 FQGNSA. The CDR3 contains 12 residues. CDR3 nucleotide sequence: TGTGCCAGCAGCTTGGACCTAGGGGGGCAGTACTTC. Its translation is CASSLDLGGQYF.

V gene TRBV6-5 combines with J gene TRBJ1-2, with TRBD1 as a possible D gene (5 bases). Per the germline V gene, CDR1 is MNHEY and CDR2 is SVGAGI. V shed 6 bases and J shed 3 bases, with 14 bases lying between them. The CDR3 runs 14 residues. For the CDR3, the DNA is TGTGCCAGCAGCCAACGGGGGGGGGACTATGGCTACACCTTC. Protein: CASSQRGGDYGYTF.

The chain joins TRBV11-2 to TRBJ2-7; D is possibly TRBD2 (6 bases). CDR3 length: 14 residues. V was shortened by 2 bases and J by 5 bases, with 13 bases between the two germline ends. The germline CDR1 and CDR2 sequences are SGHAT and FQNNGV. This CDR3 reads CASSLSGSSHEQYF. The DNA for the CDR3 is TGTGCCAGCAGCTTATCCGGGAGTTCCCACGAGCAGTACTTC.

The chain couples TRBV11-2 to TRBJ2-7; weak D call: TRBD1 (7 bases). Trimming left V 5 bases short and J 0 bases short, with 14 bases between. The germline V gene encodes CDR1 SGHAT and CDR2 FQNNGV. The CDR3 runs 15 residues. DNA for the CDR3: TGTGCCAGCAGCGGAGGGGCAGGGGGCTCCTACGAGCAGTACTTC. Amino acids: CASSGGAGGSYEQYF.

The V call is TRBV29-1, the J call TRBJ2-1; 10 bases agree with TRBD1. Trimming took 4 bases from V and 6 from J; bases not matched to a gene: 6. The CDR3 is made up of 14 amino acids. Germline V gene sequence: CDR1 SQVTM, CDR2 ANQGSEA. The CDR3 is CSVVRDRGANEQFF. In DNA, the CDR3 is TGCAGCGTTGTCCGGGACAGGGGTGCCAATGAGCAGTTCTTC.

CDR3 DNA: TGTGCCAGCAGGTCACCGGACAGTCGTAAGGAAAAACTGTTTTTT. Amino acid sequence: CASRSPDSRKEKLFF. This chain uses TRBV7-9 with TRBJ1-4, with a weak D call TRBD1 (6 bases). Germline values: CDR1 SEHNR, CDR2 FQNEAQ (reference sequence). Trimming removed 6 bases at V and 8 bases at J, with 19 bases between. CDR3 length: 15 amino acids.

CDR3 sequence reads: CASSPSTGYSNQPQHF. The CDR3 coding sequence is TGTGCCAGCAGCCCCTCCACAGGGTATAGCAATCAGCCCCAGCATTTT. The chain links TRBV7-6 to TRBJ1-5, with D perhaps matching TRBD1 (6 bases). This CDR3 has 16 residues. Germline values: CDR1 SGHVS, CDR2 FNYEAQ. Trimming stripped 5 bases from V and 0 bases from J, with 14 bases between.

J is TRBJ1-5 and V is TRBV28; 8 nucleotides align to TRBD1. Germline CDR1 and CDR2: MDHEN and SYDVKM. This CDR3 has 13 amino acids. With 5 bases clipped from V and 7 bases from J, the junction kept 4 bases outside the gene matches. The CDR3 reads CASSLTGAQPQHF. As DNA, the CDR3 is TGTGCCAGCAGTCTGACAGGGGCACAGCCCCAGCATTTT.

As to this clone: The sample has other DNA sequences that encode this CDR3 too. The rearrangement links TRBV6-5 to TRBJ2-7, with a possible D match to TRBD1 (5 bases). This CDR3 contains 12 residues. V lost 5 bases and J lost 1, with 6 bases in between. CDR1 is MNHEY and CDR2 is SVGAGI in the germline V gene. CDR3 DNA: TGTGCCAGCAGTAGGGGTTCCTACGAGCAGTACTTC. Its translation is CASSRGSYEQYF.

This clone was detected a few times. The J gene is TRBJ2-5, the V gene TRBV28; 9 nucleotides match TRBD1. V gave up 4 bases and J gave up 3 bases; unmatched junction bases: 9. The CDR3 contains 16 residues. Germline V lookup: CDR1 MDHEN, CDR2 SYDVKM. The CDR3 protein is CASSWPPTGGEETQYF. CDR3 nucleotides: TGTGCCAGCAGTTGGCCGCCCACAGGGGGCGAAGAGACCCAGTACTTC.

J is TRBJ1-3 and V is TRBV6-6; unclear D gene. Germline CDR1 MNHNY, CDR2 SVGAGI (reference sequence). With 9 bases removed from V and 0 bases from J, the gap between germline ends came to 12 bases. There are 14 residues in the CDR3. The CDR3 nucleotides are TGTGCCAGTCGTAACTGGAGCTCTGGAAACACCATATATTTT. Translation gives CASRNWSSGNTIYF.

The chain recombines TRBV7-2 with TRBJ1-1; 9 bases agree with TRBD1. Germline V gives CDR1 SGHTA, CDR2 FQGNSA. Germline trimming cut 3 bases from V and 6 bases from J; bases unmatched to any gene: 5. The CDR3 is 14 amino acids. The CDR3 region is CASSFEGQGAEAFF. CDR3 nucleotide sequence: TGTGCCAGCAGCTTCGAGGGACAGGGTGCTGAAGCTTTCTTT.

V is TRBV6-2 or TRBV6-3 and J is TRBJ2-7, with 8 bases matching TRBD1. With V trimmed by 0 bases and J by 4 bases, 5 bases remained unmatched. The V gene's germline CDR1 is MNHEY and CDR2 SVGEGT. CDR3 length: 15 residues. The CDR3 DNA reads TGTGCCAGCAGTTACTCGATTCACAGGGGGTACGAGCAGTACTTC. Translated: CASSYSIHRGYEQYF.

The chain is built from TRBV9 and TRBJ2-3; D unresolved. The V gene's germline CDR1 is SGDLS and CDR2 YYNGEE. V gave up 1 base and J gave up 4 bases, with 16 bases separating them. The CDR3 is 16 amino acids. CDR3 region: CASSVSAGPQPDTQYF. The CDR3 nucleotides read TGTGCCAGCAGCGTATCTGCAGGCCCCCAGCCAGATACGCAGTATTTT.

This clone was observed a single time. The chain has TRBV11-3 and TRBJ2-7; 9 nucleotides align to TRBD1. This CDR3 comprises 14 residues. V shed 5 bases, J shed 5 bases, and the junction held 7 bases outside the gene matches. Germline V gives CDR1 SGHNT, CDR2 YENEEA. This CDR3 is CASSGGTGNHEQYF. The CDR3 DNA follows: TGTGCCAGCAGCGGTGGGACAGGGAACCACGAGCAGTACTTC.

The CDR3 here is CASSYRTGSNTGELFF. CDR3 sequence (DNA): TGTGCCAGCAGTTACCGGACAGGGTCTAACACCGGGGAGCTGTTTTTT. This chain joins TRBV14 and TRBJ2-2; 8 positions match TRBD1. Germline V gene sequence: CDR1 SGHDN, CDR2 FVKESK. The CDR3 sequence is 16 residues long. V lost 6 bases to trimming and J lost 2 bases; unmatched junction nucleotides: 8.

This clone has just a few counts. Here the CDR3 reads CASSVYRGNTEAFF. The CDR3 bases are TGTGCCAGCAGTGTCTACAGGGGCAACACTGAAGCTTTCTTT. The V gene is TRBV27, the J gene TRBJ1-1; TRBD1 aligns across 7 bases. The CDR3 contains 14 residues. V lost 5 bases, J lost 2 bases, and 5 bases stayed unmatched. Looked up from germline, CDR1 is MNHEY and CDR2 is SMNVEV (reference sequence).

This rearrangement joins TRBV24-1 to TRBJ2-5, with 10 bases matching TRBD1. The CDR3 has 15 residues. The trim removed 4 bases at V and 5 bases at J, leaving 6 bases unmatched. The V gene's germline CDR1 is KGHDR and CDR2 SFDVKD. CDR3: CATSDGQGVTETQYF. CDR3 DNA sequence: TGTGCCACCAGTGACGGACAGGGGGTTACTGAGACCCAGTACTTC.

A few counts support this clone. The chain uses TRBV27 and TRBJ2-7; D is undetermined. V lost 4 bases and J 0 bases, leaving 10 bases between the germline ends. Per germline, CDR1 MNHEY and CDR2 SMNVEV (reference sequence). The CDR3 contains 14 residues. The CDR3 loop is CASSYRDTSYEQYF. The CDR3 DNA is TGTGCCAGCAGTTATAGAGACACCTCCTACGAGCAGTACTTC.

The chain has TRBV10-3 and TRBJ2-2, with D unresolved. The CDR3 spans 11 residues. CDR1 ENHRY and CDR2 SYGVKD come from the germline V gene. Trimming took 2 bases from V and 16 from J, leaving 11 bases between them. CDR3 nucleotide sequence: TGTGCCATCAGTGAGGGGCAGCTTAGGTTTTTT. Amino acid sequence: CAISEGQLRFF.

The rearrangement uses TRBV6-4 and TRBJ1-2; the D gene is possibly TRBD1 (5 bases). The CDR3 length is 16 residues. Germline CDR1 reads MRHNA; CDR2 reads SNTAGT. Trimming removed 0 bases at V and 6 bases at J, with 17 bases between. The CDR3 bases are TGTGCCAGCAGTGACTCGCAGCAGGGCGGGATAAATGGCTACACCTTC. It specifies CASSDSQQGGINGYTF.

The chain couples TRBV4-3 to TRBJ2-6, with D tentatively TRBD1 (6 bases). The germline V gene encodes CDR1 LGHNA and CDR2 YSLEER. The CDR3 contains 17 residues. V lost 4 bases to trimming and J lost 0 bases, with 13 bases between them. The CDR3 here is CASSPGQPSSGANVLTF. The CDR3 DNA is TGCGCCAGCAGCCCGGGACAACCGAGCTCTGGGGCCAACGTCCTGACTTTC.

This chain joins TRBV5-8 and TRBJ2-7; 9 bases match TRBD2. V lost 7 bases to trimming and J lost 0 bases; unmatched junction nucleotides: 20. Germline CDR1 SGHTS, CDR2 YDEGEE. This CDR3 spans 19 amino acids. CDR3 sequence reads: CASPPGGAGGFTFSYEQYF. The CDR3 DNA reads as TGTGCCAGCCCCCCTGGGGGAGCGGGAGGATTCACCTTCTCCTACGAGCAGTACTTC. The full variable domain, completed using reference TRBV5-8 and TRBJ2-7, is EAGVTQSPTHLIKTRGQQATLRCSPISGHTSVYWYQQALGLGLQFLLWYDEGEERNRGNFPPRFSGRQFPNYSSELNVNALELEDSALYLCASPPGGAGGFTFSYEQYFGPGTRLTVT.